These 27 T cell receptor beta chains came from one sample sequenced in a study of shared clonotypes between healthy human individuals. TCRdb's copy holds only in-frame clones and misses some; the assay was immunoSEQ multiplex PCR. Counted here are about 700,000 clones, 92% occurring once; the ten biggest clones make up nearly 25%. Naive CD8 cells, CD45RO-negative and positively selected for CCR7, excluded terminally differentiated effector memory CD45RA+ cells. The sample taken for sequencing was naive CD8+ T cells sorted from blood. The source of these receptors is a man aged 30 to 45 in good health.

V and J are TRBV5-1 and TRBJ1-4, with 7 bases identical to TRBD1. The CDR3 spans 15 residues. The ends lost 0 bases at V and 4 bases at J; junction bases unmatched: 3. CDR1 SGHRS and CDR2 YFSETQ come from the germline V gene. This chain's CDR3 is CASSLGTGINEKLFF. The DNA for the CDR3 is TGCGCCAGCAGCTTGGGGACAGGAATTAATGAAAAACTGTTTTTT.

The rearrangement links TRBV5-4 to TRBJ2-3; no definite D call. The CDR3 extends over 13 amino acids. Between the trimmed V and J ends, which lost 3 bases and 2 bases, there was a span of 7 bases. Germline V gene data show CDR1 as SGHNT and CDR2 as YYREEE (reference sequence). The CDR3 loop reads CASSSWDTDTQYF. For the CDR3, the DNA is TGTGCCAGCAGCTCGTGGGACACAGATACGCAGTATTTT.

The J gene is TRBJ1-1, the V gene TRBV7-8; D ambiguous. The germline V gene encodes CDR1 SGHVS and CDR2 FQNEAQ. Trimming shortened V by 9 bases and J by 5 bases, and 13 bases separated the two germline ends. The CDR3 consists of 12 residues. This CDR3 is CASLVWGTEAFF. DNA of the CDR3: TGTGCCAGTCTTGTCTGGGGAACTGAAGCTTTCTTT.

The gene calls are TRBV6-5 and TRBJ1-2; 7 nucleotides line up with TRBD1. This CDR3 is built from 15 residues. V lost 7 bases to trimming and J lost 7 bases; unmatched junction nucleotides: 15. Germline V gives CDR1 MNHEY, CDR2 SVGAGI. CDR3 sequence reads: CASMYRDSGVGGYTF. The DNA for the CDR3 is TGTGCCAGCATGTACCGGGACAGCGGGGTTGGTGGCTACACCTTC.

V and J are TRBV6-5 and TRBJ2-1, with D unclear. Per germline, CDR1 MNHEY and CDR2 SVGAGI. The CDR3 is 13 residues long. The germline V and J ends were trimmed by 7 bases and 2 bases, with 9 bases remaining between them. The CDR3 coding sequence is TGTGCCAGCACCTTCGGGCCCTACAATGAGCAGTTCTTC. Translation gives CASTFGPYNEQFF.

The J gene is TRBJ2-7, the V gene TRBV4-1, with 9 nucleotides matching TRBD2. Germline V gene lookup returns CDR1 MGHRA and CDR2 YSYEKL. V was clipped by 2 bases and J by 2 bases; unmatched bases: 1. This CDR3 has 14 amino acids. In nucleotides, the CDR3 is TGCGCCAGCAGCCAAATAGCGGGAGCCTACGAGCAGTACTTC. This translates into CASSQIAGAYEQYF.

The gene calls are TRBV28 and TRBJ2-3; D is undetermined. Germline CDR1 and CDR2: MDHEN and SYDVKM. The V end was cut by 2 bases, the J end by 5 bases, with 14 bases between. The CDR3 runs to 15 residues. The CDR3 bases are TGTGCCAGCAGTTTACGCCCCCCCTCCGGAGATACGCAGTATTTT. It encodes CASSLRPPSGDTQYF.

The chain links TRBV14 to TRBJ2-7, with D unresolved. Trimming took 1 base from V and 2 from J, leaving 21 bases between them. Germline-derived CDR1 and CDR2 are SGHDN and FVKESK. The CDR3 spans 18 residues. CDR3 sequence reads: CASSQGVGSSNNPYEQYF. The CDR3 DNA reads TGTGCCAGCAGCCAAGGGGTAGGGTCGTCGAATAACCCCTACGAGCAGTACTTC.

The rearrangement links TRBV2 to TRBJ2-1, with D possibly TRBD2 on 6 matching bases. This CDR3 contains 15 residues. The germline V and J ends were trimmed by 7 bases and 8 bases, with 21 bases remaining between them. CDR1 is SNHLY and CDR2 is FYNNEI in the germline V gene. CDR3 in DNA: TGTGCCAGCATCCCTCCCCGCGGGGCGCAAGATGAGCAGTTCTTC. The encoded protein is CASIPPRGAQDEQFF.

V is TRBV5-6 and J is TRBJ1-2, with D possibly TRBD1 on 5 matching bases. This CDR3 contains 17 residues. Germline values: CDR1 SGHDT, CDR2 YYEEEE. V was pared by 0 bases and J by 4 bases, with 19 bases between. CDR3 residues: CASSLATGGRDLYGYTF. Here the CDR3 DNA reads TGTGCCAGCAGCTTGGCCACGGGTGGCAGGGACCTCTATGGCTACACCTTC.

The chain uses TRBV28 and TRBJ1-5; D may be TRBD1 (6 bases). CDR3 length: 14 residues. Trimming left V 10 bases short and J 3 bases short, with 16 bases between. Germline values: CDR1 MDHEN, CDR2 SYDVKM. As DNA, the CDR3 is TGTGCCACCAGCCATCGGGGGCTCAATCAGCCCCAGCATTTT. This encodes CATSHRGLNQPQHF.

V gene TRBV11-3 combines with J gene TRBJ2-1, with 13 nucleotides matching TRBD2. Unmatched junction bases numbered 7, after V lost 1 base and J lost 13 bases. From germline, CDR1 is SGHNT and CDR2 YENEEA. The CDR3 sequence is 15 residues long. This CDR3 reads CASSLGRTSGSEQFF. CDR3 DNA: TGTGCCAGCAGCTTAGGCCGGACTAGCGGGAGTGAACAGTTCTTC. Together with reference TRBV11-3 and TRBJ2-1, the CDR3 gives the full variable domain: EAGVVQSPRYKIIEKKQPVAFWCNPISGHNTLYWYLQNLGQGPELLIRYENEEAVDDSQLPKDRFSAERLKGVDSTLKIQPAELGDSAVYLCASSLGRTSGSEQFFGPGTRLTVL.

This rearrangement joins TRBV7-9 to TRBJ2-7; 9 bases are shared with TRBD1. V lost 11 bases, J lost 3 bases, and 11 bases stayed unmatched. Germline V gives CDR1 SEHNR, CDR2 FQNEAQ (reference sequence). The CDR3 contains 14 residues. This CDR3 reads CAGTSRDRVYEQYF. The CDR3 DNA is TGTGCCGGAACTAGCCGGGACAGGGTCTACGAGCAGTACTTC. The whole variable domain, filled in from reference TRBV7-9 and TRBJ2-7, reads DTGVSQNPRHKITKRGQNVTFRCDPISEHNRLYWYRQTLGQGPEFLTYFQNEAQLEKSRLLSDRFSAERPKGSFSTLEIQRTEQGDSAMYLCAGTSRDRVYEQYFGPGTRLTVT.

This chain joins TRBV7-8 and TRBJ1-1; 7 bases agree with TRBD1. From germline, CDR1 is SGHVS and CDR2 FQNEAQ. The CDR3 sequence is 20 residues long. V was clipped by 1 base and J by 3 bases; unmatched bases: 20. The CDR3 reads CASSLDRQGRGRFVDTEAFF. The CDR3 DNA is TGTGCCAGCAGCTTAGACCGACAGGGAAGGGGGCGATTCGTCGACACTGAAGCTTTCTTT. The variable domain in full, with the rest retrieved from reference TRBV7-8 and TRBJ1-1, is GAGVSQSPRYKVAKRGQDVALRCDPISGHVSLFWYQQALGQGPEFLTYFQNEAQLDKSGLPSDRFFAERPEGSVSTLKIQRTQQEDSAVYLCASSLDRQGRGRFVDTEAFFGQGTRLTVV.

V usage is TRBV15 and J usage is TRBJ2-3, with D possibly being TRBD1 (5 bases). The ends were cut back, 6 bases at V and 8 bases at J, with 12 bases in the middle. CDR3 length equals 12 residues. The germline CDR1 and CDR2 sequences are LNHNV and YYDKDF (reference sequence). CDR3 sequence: CATSKGVGTQYF. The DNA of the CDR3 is TGTGCCACCAGTAAAGGGGTCGGTACGCAGTATTTT.

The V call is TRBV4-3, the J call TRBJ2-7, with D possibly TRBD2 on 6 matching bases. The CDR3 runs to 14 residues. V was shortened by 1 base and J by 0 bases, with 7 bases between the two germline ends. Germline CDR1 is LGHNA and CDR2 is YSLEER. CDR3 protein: CASSQAGLSYEQYF. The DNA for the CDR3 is TGCGCCAGCAGCCAAGCGGGACTCTCCTACGAGCAGTACTTC.

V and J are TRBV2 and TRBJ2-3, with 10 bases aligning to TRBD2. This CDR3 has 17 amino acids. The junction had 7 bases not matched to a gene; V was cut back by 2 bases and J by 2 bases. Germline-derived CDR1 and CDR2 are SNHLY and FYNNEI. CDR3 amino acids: CASSESLAGGSTDTQYF. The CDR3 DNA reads TGTGCCAGCAGTGAATCGTTAGCGGGAGGATCCACAGATACGCAGTATTTT.

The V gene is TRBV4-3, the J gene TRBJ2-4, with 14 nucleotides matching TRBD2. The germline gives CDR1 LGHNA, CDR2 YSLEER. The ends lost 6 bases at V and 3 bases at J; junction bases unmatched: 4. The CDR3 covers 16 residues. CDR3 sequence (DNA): TGCGCCAGCAGTCGGACTAGCGGGAGGTACAAAAACATTCAGTACTTC. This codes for CASSRTSGRYKNIQYF.

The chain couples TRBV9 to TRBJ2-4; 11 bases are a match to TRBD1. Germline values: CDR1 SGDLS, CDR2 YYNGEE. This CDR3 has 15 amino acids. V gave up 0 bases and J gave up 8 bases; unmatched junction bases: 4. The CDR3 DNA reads TGTGCCAGCAGCGTAGGGACAGGGGGCGCATACATTCAGTACTTC. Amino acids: CASSVGTGGAYIQYF. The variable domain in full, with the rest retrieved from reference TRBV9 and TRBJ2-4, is DSGVTQTPKHLITATGQRVTLRCSPRSGDLSVYWYQQSLDQGLQFLIQYYNGEERAKGNILERFSAQQFPDLHSELNLSSLELGDSALYFCASSVGTGGAYIQYFGAGTRLSVL.

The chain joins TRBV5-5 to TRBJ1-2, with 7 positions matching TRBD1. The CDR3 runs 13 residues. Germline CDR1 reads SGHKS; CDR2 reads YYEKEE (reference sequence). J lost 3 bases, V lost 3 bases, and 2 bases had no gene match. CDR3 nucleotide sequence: TGTGCCAGCAGCTCCGGACAGGACTATGGCTACACCTTC. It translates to CASSSGQDYGYTF.

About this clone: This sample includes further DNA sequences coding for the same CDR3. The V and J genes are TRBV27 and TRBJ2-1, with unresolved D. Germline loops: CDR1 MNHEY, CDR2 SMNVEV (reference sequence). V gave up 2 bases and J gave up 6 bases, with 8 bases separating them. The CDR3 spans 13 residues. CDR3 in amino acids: CASSLPTGNEQFF. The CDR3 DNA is TGTGCCAGCAGTTTACCGACTGGCAATGAGCAGTTCTTC.

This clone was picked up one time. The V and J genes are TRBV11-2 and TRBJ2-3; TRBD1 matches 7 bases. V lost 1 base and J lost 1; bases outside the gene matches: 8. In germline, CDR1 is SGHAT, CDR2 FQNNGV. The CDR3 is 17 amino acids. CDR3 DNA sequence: TGTGCCAGCAGCTTAGGCCCAGGACAGGTCCGCACAGATACGCAGTATTTT. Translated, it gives CASSLGPGQVRTDTQYF.

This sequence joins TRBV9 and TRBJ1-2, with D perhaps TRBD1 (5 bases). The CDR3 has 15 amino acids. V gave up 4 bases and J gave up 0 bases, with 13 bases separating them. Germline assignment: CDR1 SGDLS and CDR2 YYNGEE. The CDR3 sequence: CASSPEGTANYGYTF. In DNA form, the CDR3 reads TGTGCCAGCAGCCCCGAGGGGACTGCTAACTATGGCTACACCTTC.

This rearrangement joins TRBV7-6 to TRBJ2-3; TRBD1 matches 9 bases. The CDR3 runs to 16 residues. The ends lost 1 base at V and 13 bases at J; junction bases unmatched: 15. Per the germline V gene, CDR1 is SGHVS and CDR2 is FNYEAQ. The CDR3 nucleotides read TGTGCCAGCAGCTTAGAGCAGACAGGGGGGGCAGATACAAAGTATTTT. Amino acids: CASSLEQTGGADTKYF.

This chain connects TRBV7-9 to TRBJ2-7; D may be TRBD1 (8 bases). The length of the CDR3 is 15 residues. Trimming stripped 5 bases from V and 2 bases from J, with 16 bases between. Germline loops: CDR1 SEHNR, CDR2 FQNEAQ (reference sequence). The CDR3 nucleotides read TGTGCCAGCAGCCCGAGACAGGGGAGGGCCTACGAGCAGTACTTC. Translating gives CASSPRQGRAYEQYF.

The CDR3 sequence: CASSYGPGLDNEQFF. CDR3 nucleotides: TGTGCCAGCAGCTACGGCCCGGGACTCGACAATGAGCAGTTCTTC. The chain combines TRBV9 with TRBJ2-1; D may be TRBD2 (6 bases). Germline loops: CDR1 SGDLS, CDR2 YYNGEE. Trimming took off 4 bases at V and 5 bases at J, with 16 bases between the two ends. The CDR3 covers 15 residues. Using reference TRBV9 and TRBJ2-1 for the parts outside the CDR3, the full variable domain is DSGVTQTPKHLITATGQRVTLRCSPRSGDLSVYWYQQSLDQGLQFLIQYYNGEERAKGNILERFSAQQFPDLHSELNLSSLELGDSALYFCASSYGPGLDNEQFFGPGTRLTVL.

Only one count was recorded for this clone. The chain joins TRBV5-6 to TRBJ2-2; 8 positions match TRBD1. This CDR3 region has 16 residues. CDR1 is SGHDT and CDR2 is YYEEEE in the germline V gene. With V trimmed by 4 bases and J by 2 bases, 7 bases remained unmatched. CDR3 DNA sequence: TGTGCCAGCAGCATGCCGGGACAGGTTAACACCGGGGAGCTGTTTTTT. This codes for CASSMPGQVNTGELFF.